This is a list of T cell receptor beta chains from one sample in a study of blood T cell repertoires in COVID-19. The table came from immunoSEQ multiplex PCR; TCRdb's copy has only in-frame clones and leaves some out. Here the sample spans under 150,000 clones, nearly 85% being singletons. Material for sequencing was PBMCs or T cells enriched from blood (not recorded which). These receptors were collected from a man aged 45-60 years in a cohort exposed to, infected with or recovered from COVID-19 (not recorded which). CDR3s include the opening cysteine and the closing phenylalanine or tryptophan. A D gene is named only where the DNA matches it firmly. Part of the rows lack a size; the others show once, few, many or a class for expanded clones.

TRBV4-3	TRBD1	.	CASRQGLAIGYGYTF
TRBV29-1	TRBD1	.	CSVEVAHYRGRQRYSNQPQHF
TRBV5-1	TRBD1	.	CASSPGQSQETQYF
TRBV10-2	TRBD1	.	CASSATGGNYGYTF
TRBV19	.	.	CASSISSRPSDHNEQFF
TRBV7-2	.	.	CASRLNSGNTIYF
TRBV7-9	TRBD1	.	CASSLDRGQAFF
TRBV2	TRBD1	.	CASATGGPSRGGYTF
TRBV11-2	TRBD2	.	CASSQWTSGDNEQFF
TRBV13	.	few	CASSFRGKGYEQYF